These 6 T cell receptor beta chains were sequenced from one sample in a study of CD8+CD57+ T cells in acquired aplastic anemia. Template material for TCR beta VDJ and CDR3 profiling consisted of genomic DNA. TCRdb independently ran MiXCR on the reads; one entry per CDR3 protein. Seen here are some 410,000 distinct CDR3 sequences, approximately 70% observed once, and the top ten hold approximately 3.8%. Sample: sorted CD4+, CD8+, or CD8+CD57+ T cells (not recorded which) from PBMCs. These receptors were taken from a human donor in good health, serving as a control.

The V and J genes are TRBV10-3 and TRBJ2-1, with TRBD1 identical over 9 bases. The J call may not be correct, given that the DNA end is closer to TRBJ2-7. Germline V gene data show CDR1 as ENHRY and CDR2 as SYGVKD. This CDR3 has 15 amino acids. This CDR3 reads CAISDRDRVTDEQYF. CDR3 sequence (DNA): TGTGCCATCAGTGACCGGGACAGGGTTACCGACGAGCAGTACTTC.

Remarks on this clonotype: The junction departs from the called germline gene at one end, perhaps through a read error. The CDR3 nucleotides read TGTGCCAGCAGCGGAGAGCGCAGGGTTGGATATGGCTTC. It is translated as CASSGERRVGYGF. This chain connects TRBV7-9 to TRBJ2-5; D is perhaps TRBD1 (5 bases). CDR3 size: 13 residues. Germline assignment: CDR1 SEHNR and CDR2 FQNEAQ (reference sequence).

The gene calls are TRBV11-2 and TRBJ2-7; no firm D call. The germline gives CDR1 SGHAT, CDR2 FQNNGV. Trimming took off 1 base at V and 10 bases at J, with 11 bases between the two ends. CDR3 length equals 12 residues. For the CDR3, the DNA is TGTGCCAGCAGCTTAGTTGCTGGGGAACAGTACTTC. Translated, it gives CASSLVAGEQYF.

Note on this clonotype: A junction end diverges from the germline sequence, so it may reflect a read error. The chain joins TRBV7-3 to TRBJ2-7; 8 bases are a match to TRBD1. The germline V gene encodes CDR1 SGHTA and CDR2 FQGTGA. CDR3 length: 14 amino acids. As DNA, the CDR3 is TGTGCCAGCAGCAGAGACAGGGGTCCTTACGAGCTGTACTTC. Its protein is CASSRDRGPYELYF.

This clonotype appeared once. The conserved phenylalanine or tryptophan normally closing the CDR3 is absent here, so this likely arose from a read error. The chain is built from TRBV2 and TRBJ1-1, with 8 bases that match TRBD1. CDR1 and CDR2 (germline): SNHLY, FYNNEI. With V trimmed by 7 bases and J by 4 bases, 5 bases remained unmatched. The CDR3 is made up of 13 amino acids. The CDR3 DNA is TGTGCCAGCACCCAGGGGGCAGTCACTGAAGCTTTCCTT. This gives the protein CASTQGAVTEAFL.

V and J are TRBV20-1 and TRBJ2-5; D gene ambiguous. V lost 5 bases, J lost 11 bases, and 15 bases lay in between. The CDR3 is 11 amino acids. The germline gives CDR1 DFQATT, CDR2 SNEGSKA (reference sequence). The CDR3: CSAPPQVPQYF. Written as DNA, the CDR3 is TGCAGTGCTCCGCCTCAGGTCCCTCAGTACTTC.